A selection of T cell receptor beta chains follows, all from one sample in a study of PD-L1 blockade in urothelial cancer. Clones were read by immunoSEQ multiplex PCR, and TCRdb kept only the in-frame ones, dropping some. The sample lists 55,000 to 85,000 clones; less than 90% were seen once. The sequencing here drew on PBMCs, taken around atezolizumab (anti-PD-L1) treatment. All receptors derive from a man aged 60 to 75 with urothelial cancer. Both conserved end residues are part of each CDR3. Each record gives: clone size, J gene, D gene, V gene, CDR3 DNA, CDR3 protein. The D gene is left open where the match is weak. Size tells how often a clone was seen (once, few, many) or the class of an expanded clone, and some rows leave it out.

size: -; J: TRBJ2-2; D: -; V: TRBV5-1; DNA: TGCGCCAGCTCCTTGGAGGGGGCGCGGACCGGGGAGCTGTTTTTT; CDR3: CASSLEGARTGELFF
size: -; J: TRBJ2-7; D: -; V: TRBV29-1; DNA: TGCAGCGCCCGAAGGGGCGACTACGAGCAGTACTTC; CDR3: CSARRGDYEQYF
size: -; J: TRBJ1-4; D: TRBD1; V: TRBV9; DNA: TGTGCCAGCAGCCTACGACCTGGACAGGCGGAAAAACTGTTTTTT; CDR3: CASSLRPGQAEKLFF
size: once; J: TRBJ1-5; D: -; V: TRBV6-1; DNA: TGTGCCAGCAGTGAGCCGGGCAATCAGCCCCAGCATTTT; CDR3: CASSEPGNQPQHF
size: -; J: TRBJ1-6; D: -; V: TRBV6-5; DNA: TGTGCCAGCAGTTACTCGCGGGGGGACTCACCCCTCCACTTT; CDR3: CASSYSRGDSPLHF
size: -; J: TRBJ2-2; D: -; V: TRBV5-1; DNA: TGCGCCAGCAGCTCCAAGAGCACCGGGGAGCTGTTTTTT; CDR3: CASSSKSTGELFF
size: few; J: TRBJ1-1; D: -; V: TRBV6-1; DNA: TGTGCCAGCGGACAGACGAACACTGAAGCTTTCTTT; CDR3: CASGQTNTEAFF
size: once; J: TRBJ2-7; D: -; V: TRBV18; DNA: TGTGCCAGCTCACCACCCGACAGCTACGAGCAGTACTTC; CDR3: CASSPPDSYEQYF
size: few; J: TRBJ1-5; D: -; V: TRBV30; DNA: TGTGCCTGGAGTCTGGGAGGGAATCAGCCCCAGCATTTT; CDR3: CAWSLGGNQPQHF
size: -; J: TRBJ2-7; D: -; V: TRBV5-1; DNA: TGCGCCAGCAGCTTGGACGGAGACTACGAGCAGTACTTC; CDR3: CASSLDGDYEQYF
size: -; J: TRBJ1-5; D: -; V: TRBV28; DNA: TGTGCCAGCAGTTCCGAGGGTAATAGCAATCAGCCCCAGCATTTT; CDR3: CASSSEGNSNQPQHF
size: -; J: TRBJ2-7; D: -; V: TRBV5-6; DNA: TGTGCCAGCAGCTTGGACACATACGAGCAGTACTTC; CDR3: CASSLDTYEQYF
size: -; J: TRBJ2-7; D: TRBD1; V: TRBV25-1; DNA: TGTGCCAGCAGTGAAGCCGGGACAGGGGCCTACGAGCAGTACTTC; CDR3: CASSEAGTGAYEQYF
size: -; J: TRBJ2-5; D: -; V: TRBV29-1; DNA: TGCAGCTCTGGAGGGGGGGCCTCGATCCAAGAGACCCAGTACTTC; CDR3: CSSGGGASIQETQYF
size: -; J: TRBJ2-7; D: -; V: TRBV19; DNA: TGTGCCAGTAGTAGAGACTACACAGAAACGCTCTACGAGCAGTACTTC; CDR3: CASSRDYTETLYEQYF
size: -; J: TRBJ2-2; D: TRBD2; V: TRBV4-2; DNA: TGTGCCAGCAGCGAAGGGCCGGGACTAGCGGGGGGGCTGAACACCGGGGAGCTGTTTTTT; CDR3: CASSEGPGLAGGLNTGELFF
size: -; J: TRBJ2-5; D: -; V: TRBV4-1; DNA: TGCGCCAGCAGCCAAATTAAGGGGGAGACCCAGTACTTC; CDR3: CASSQIKGETQYF
size: -; J: TRBJ2-7; D: -; V: TRBV11-2; DNA: TGTGCCAGCAGCTTATGGAGGCGACCCTACGAGCAGTACTTC; CDR3: CASSLWRRPYEQYF
size: -; J: TRBJ1-2; D: -; V: TRBV2; DNA: TGTGCCAGCAGGGAGAGCTATGGCTACACCTTC; CDR3: CASRESYGYTF
size: -; J: TRBJ1-1; D: -; V: TRBV7-9; DNA: TGTGCCAGCAGCCTGGGGGGGTCTCGAGCTTTCTTT; CDR3: CASSLGGSRAFF
size: -; J: TRBJ1-5; D: -; V: TRBV6-1; DNA: TGTGCCAGCCAGACCGGGGGGGCTTGGAATCAGCCCCAGCATTTT; CDR3: CASQTGGAWNQPQHF
size: few; J: TRBJ2-3; D: TRBD2; V: TRBV7-9; DNA: TGTGCCAGCAGCTTAGCTCTTAGCGGGGAAGGAGATACGCAGTATTTT; CDR3: CASSLALSGEGDTQYF
size: -; J: TRBJ2-1; D: TRBD2; V: TRBV30; DNA: TGTGCCCCTCCCCCGCTAGCGGGGGAATCCTACAATGAGCAGTTCTTC; CDR3: CAPPPLAGESYNEQFF
size: -; J: TRBJ2-7; D: -; V: TRBV5-1; DNA: TGCGCCAGCAGCCCCCAACAGGGAATTACACCCTACGAGCAGTACTTC; CDR3: CASSPQQGITPYEQYF
size: -; J: TRBJ1-6; D: -; V: TRBV5-1; DNA: TGCGCCAGCAGCTTGGGGGGCTACTCACCCCTCCACTTT; CDR3: CASSLGGYSPLHF
size: -; J: TRBJ2-1; D: TRBD2; V: TRBV27; DNA: TGTGCCAGCAGTTTCCTTCAAGCGGGAGGGCCGCTCGAGCAGTTCTTC; CDR3: CASSFLQAGGPLEQFF
size: -; J: TRBJ2-5; D: -; V: TRBV28; DNA: TGTGCCAGCAGTGGGGATTTGAAGGGTAGGGGGACCCAGTACTTC; CDR3: CASSGDLKGRGTQYF
size: -; J: TRBJ2-5; D: -; V: TRBV18; DNA: TGTGCCAGCTCACCAGGCCCGAAAGAGACCCAGTACTTC; CDR3: CASSPGPKETQYF
size: -; J: TRBJ1-1; D: -; V: TRBV19; DNA: TGTGCCAGTAGCCGTTACCCCTACAGGGACGGAGACACTGAAGCTTTCTTT; CDR3: CASSRYPYRDGDTEAFF
size: -; J: TRBJ1-1; D: TRBD1; V: TRBV19; DNA: TGTGCCAGTAGTTTCCGACAGGGCAACACTGAAGCTTTCTTT; CDR3: CASSFRQGNTEAFF
size: -; J: TRBJ2-6; D: -; V: TRBV21-1; DNA: TGTGCCAGCTATACAGGCTCTGGGGCCAACGTCCTGACTTTC; CDR3: CASYTGSGANVLTF
size: -; J: TRBJ1-2; D: TRBD1; V: TRBV13; DNA: TGTGCCAGCAGCTTAAGCCAGGGGGCCGGTAACTATGGCTACACCTTC; CDR3: CASSLSQGAGNYGYTF
size: -; J: TRBJ2-3; D: -; V: TRBV6-1; DNA: TGTGCCAGCAGTGAAAACGGGGGGACAAGCACAGATACGCAGTATTTT; CDR3: CASSENGGTSTDTQYF
size: -; J: TRBJ1-5; D: -; V: TRBV18; DNA: TGTGCCAGCTCACCGGACAAGTCTCAGCCCCAGCATTTT; CDR3: CASSPDKSQPQHF
size: few; J: TRBJ2-3; D: -; V: TRBV9; DNA: TGTGCCAGCAGCGTAGTAGCGAGCACAGATACGCAGTATTTT; CDR3: CASSVVASTDTQYF
size: -; J: TRBJ2-5; D: TRBD1; V: TRBV9; DNA: TGTGCCAGCAGCGCCAGGGGACAGGGGCCTGGTGAGACCCAGTACTTC; CDR3: CASSARGQGPGETQYF
size: once; J: TRBJ1-2; D: -; V: TRBV29-1; DNA: TGCAGCGTTGAAGAAGTACAGGGTGGGTTTGGCTACACCTTC; CDR3: CSVEEVQGGFGYTF
size: -; J: TRBJ2-7; D: -; V: TRBV6-5; DNA: TGTGCCAGCAGTTACTCTCACAGCACCGACGAGCAGTACTTC; CDR3: CASSYSHSTDEQYF
size: -; J: TRBJ1-1; D: -; V: TRBV27; DNA: TGTGCCAGCAGTTTTATAGGGGGATCTATGGCTGAAGCTTTCTTT; CDR3: CASSFIGGSMAEAFF
size: -; J: TRBJ2-1; D: TRBD2; V: TRBV29-1; DNA: TGCAGCGTTGGACAACTAGCGGGGGGAACCTACAATGAGCAGTTCTTC; CDR3: CSVGQLAGGTYNEQFF
size: -; J: TRBJ1-2; D: TRBD1; V: TRBV28; DNA: TGTGCCAGCAGACAGGGGGCGAACTATGGCTACACCTTC; CDR3: CASRQGANYGYTF